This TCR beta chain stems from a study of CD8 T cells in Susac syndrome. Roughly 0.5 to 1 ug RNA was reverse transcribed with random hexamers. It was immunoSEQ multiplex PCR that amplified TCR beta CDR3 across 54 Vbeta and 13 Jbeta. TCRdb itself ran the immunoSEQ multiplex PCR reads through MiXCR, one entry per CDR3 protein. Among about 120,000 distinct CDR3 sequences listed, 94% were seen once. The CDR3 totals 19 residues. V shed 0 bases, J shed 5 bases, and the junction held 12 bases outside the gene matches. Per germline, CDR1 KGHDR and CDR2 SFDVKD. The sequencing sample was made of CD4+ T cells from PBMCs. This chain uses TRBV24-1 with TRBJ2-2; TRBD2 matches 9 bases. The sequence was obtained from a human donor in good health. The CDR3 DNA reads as TGTGCCACCAGTGATTTGTTTTTGGCGGGAGGGTTTCGTACCGGGGAGCTGTTTTTT. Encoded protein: CATSDLFLAGGFRTGELFF.